These 23 T cell receptor beta chains share one sample of origin, sequenced in a study of response to subunit inactivated influenza vaccine. One entry per CDR3 protein results from TCRdb running MiXCR on the RT-PCR reads. The sample records 500,000 to 650,000 distinct CDR3 sequences, approximately 7.7% being singletons. The material was PBMCs from blood, obtained roughly 24 months after vaccination. All receptors derive from a man aged 45 to 70 who received an inactivated influenza vaccine.

This chain uses TRBV30 with TRBJ2-5; D remains ambiguous. Germline CDR1 GTSNPN, CDR2 SVGIG (reference sequence). Between the trimmed V and J ends, which lost 2 bases and 3 bases, there was a span of 7 bases. There are 12 residues in the CDR3. The chain's CDR3 is CAWSTVEETQYF. CDR3 nucleotide sequence: TGTGCCTGGAGTACTGTGGAAGAGACCCAGTACTTC.

This chain joins TRBV7-2 and TRBJ2-7, with TRBD2 identical over 13 bases. The CDR3 has 15 residues. V trimming: 4 bases; J trimming: 4 bases; junction bases outside the gene matches: 4. The germline gives CDR1 SGHTA, CDR2 FQGNSA. The CDR3 DNA sequence: TGTGCCAGCAGCTCTGGACTAGCGGGAGTGTACGAGCAGTACTTC. As protein: CASSSGLAGVYEQYF.

About this clonotype: This sequence may be a read error, since a much larger clone differs from it by one base. V gene TRBV4-2 combines with J gene TRBJ2-1; D remains ambiguous. The V gene's germline CDR1 is LGHNA and CDR2 YNFKEQ. This CDR3 has 15 residues. The CDR3 sequence is CARSHALLKVAEQFF. CDR3 bases: TGTGCCAGGAGCCACGCTTTATTAAAAGTCGCTGAGCAGTTCTTC.

The chain links TRBV12-3 or TRBV12-4 to TRBJ2-7; 7 nucleotides agree with TRBD2. V shed 3 bases, J shed 4 bases, and the junction held 6 bases outside the gene matches. There are 14 residues in the CDR3. Here the CDR3 DNA reads TGTGCCAGCAGTTTTCGCGGGAGTGCTTACGAGCAGTACTTC. Translating it yields CASSFRGSAYEQYF.

This clonotype was observed many times. The chain combines TRBV4-3 with TRBJ2-3, with TRBD2 matching 8 bases. Trimming removed 1 base from V and 6 bases from J; junction bases left unmatched: 18. Germline CDR1 LGHNA, CDR2 YSLEER. The length of the CDR3 is 19 residues. The CDR3 protein is CASSQAVPSGHRASDTQYF. In DNA form, the CDR3 reads TGCGCCAGCAGCCAAGCTGTTCCTAGCGGGCATAGGGCCTCGGATACGCAGTATTTT.

The chain links TRBV4-1 to TRBJ2-5; D unresolved. This CDR3 contains 16 residues. CDR1 is MGHRA and CDR2 is YSYEKL in the germline V gene. Trimming pared 1 base from V and 0 bases from J, leaving 12 bases between. The CDR3 DNA sequence: TGCGCCAGCAGCCAAGGGCGGAGTATTTACCAAGAGACCCAGTACTTC. Translation gives CASSQGRSIYQETQYF.

This clonotype occurred many times. This chain connects TRBV20-1 to TRBJ2-3; TRBD2 might be the D (6 bases). The V gene lost 6 bases and the J gene lost 1 base, with 14 bases spanning the gap. CDR3 length: 14 amino acids. Germline V gene lookup returns CDR1 DFQATT and CDR2 SNEGSKA (reference sequence). CDR3 bases: TGCAGTGCGGAGTTGGGAGGAGGCACAGATACGCAGTATTTT. Protein product: CSAELGGGTDTQYF.

The V and J genes are TRBV20-1 and TRBJ2-1; 7 nucleotides match TRBD2. The germline CDR1 and CDR2 sequences are DFQATT and SNEGSKA (reference sequence). The CDR3 totals 17 residues. V trimming: 1 base; J trimming: 0 bases; junction bases outside the gene matches: 9. CDR3 amino acids: CSARVASGGSSYNEQFF. The DNA of the CDR3 is TGCAGTGCTAGAGTGGCTAGCGGAGGAAGCTCCTACAATGAGCAGTTCTTC.

The J gene is TRBJ1-1, the V gene TRBV5-1; D is unresolved. CDR3 length: 15 amino acids. CDR1 is SGHRS and CDR2 is YFSETQ in the germline V gene. V lost 4 bases, J lost 5 bases, and 18 bases lay in between. The CDR3 nucleotides are TGCGCCAGCAGCCCGCCCGACACCCATAGAACTGAAGCTTTCTTT. The encoded protein is CASSPPDTHRTEAFF.

This chain uses TRBV5-6 with TRBJ2-7; tentative D call: TRBD2 (5 bases). Germline assignment: CDR1 SGHDT and CDR2 YYEEEE. V lost 4 bases and J lost 13, with 18 bases in between. The length of the CDR3 is 12 residues. CDR3 sequence: CASSRAGRDLYF. CDR3 nucleotide sequence: TGTGCCAGCAGCCGGGCCGGACGGGATCTCTACTTC.

The rearrangement uses TRBV7-3 and TRBJ2-1; 12 positions agree with TRBD2. Germline CDR1 reads SGHTA; CDR2 reads FQGTGA. The V segment lost 1 base and the J segment 12 bases; nucleotides outside the gene matches: 13. The CDR3 is 17 residues long. The CDR3 reads CASSLNSASGGVGRQFF. CDR3 DNA: TGTGCCAGCAGCTTAAACTCTGCTAGCGGGGGGGTAGGTAGGCAGTTCTTC.

This clonotype was seen at least ten times. The chain links TRBV28 to TRBJ1-5, with unresolved D. Germline CDR1 MDHEN, CDR2 SYDVKM. V lost 5 bases and J 3 bases, leaving 11 bases between the germline ends. The CDR3 is made up of 14 amino acids. The CDR3 region has the DNA TGTGCCAGCAGTATCGCCGGGAACAATCAGCCCCAGCATTTT. Its protein is CASSIAGNNQPQHF.

The gene calls are TRBV20-1 and TRBJ2-1, with D perhaps being TRBD1 or TRBD2 (5 bases each). Trimming cost V 6 bases and J 3 bases, with 21 bases left between them. In germline, CDR1 is DFQATT, CDR2 SNEGSKA (reference sequence). The CDR3 spans 16 residues. CDR3 nucleotide sequence: TGCAGTGCACCCCTCTTATCGGGGCCCAACTACAATGAGCAGTTCTTC. This codes for CSAPLLSGPNYNEQFF.

In this sample, this clonotype turned up many times. This chain links TRBV5-1 with TRBJ2-3, with 10 bases matching TRBD2. V trimming: 4 bases; J trimming: 5 bases; junction bases outside the gene matches: 7. Per the germline V gene, CDR1 is SGHRS and CDR2 is YFSETQ. The CDR3 length is 15 residues. CDR3 in amino acids: CASSGGLASKDTQYF. CDR3 DNA sequence: TGCGCCAGCAGCGGGGGACTAGCGTCGAAAGATACGCAGTATTTT. Looking up the rest from reference TRBV5-1 and TRBJ2-3 gives the full variable domain: KAGVTQTPRYLIKTRGQQVTLSCSPISGHRSVSWYQQTPGQGLQFLFEYFSETQRNKGNFPGRFSGRQFSNSRSEMNVSTLELGDSALYLCASSGGLASKDTQYFGPGTRLTVL.

Points on this clonotype: Germline is not matched at one junction end, which may reflect a read error. For the CDR3, the DNA is TGTGCCAGCAGTCAAGCGGGACTTCGCCAGACCGGGGAGCTGTTTTTT. It translates to CASSQAGLRQTGELFF. The rearrangement uses TRBV6-1 and TRBJ2-2; 7 bases map to TRBD2. The CDR3 loop spans 16 amino acids. CDR1 and CDR2 from the germline V gene are MNHNS and SASEGT.

The genes are TRBV20-1 and TRBJ2-1; 8 bases line up with TRBD2. The germline gives CDR1 DFQATT, CDR2 SNEGSKA (reference sequence). Germline trimming cut 3 bases from V and 6 bases from J; bases unmatched to any gene: 10. The CDR3 extends over 15 amino acids. The CDR3 here is CSASPAAGALNEQFF. For the CDR3, the DNA is TGCAGTGCTAGTCCGGCAGCGGGGGCTCTCAATGAGCAGTTCTTC.

The chain combines TRBV5-1 with TRBJ2-3; D uncertain. V was shortened by 5 bases and J by 6 bases, with 7 bases between the two germline ends. Germline V gene data show CDR1 as SGHRS and CDR2 as YFSETQ. This CDR3 has 11 amino acids. The DNA of the CDR3 is TGCGCCAGCAGAGAGGCGGATACGCAGTATTTT. Translated, it gives CASREADTQYF.

This clonotype came up a few times. In DNA, the CDR3 is TGTGCCAGCAGTTTAGCGGAAGGCGCCTACGAGCAGTACTTC. Residues: CASSLAEGAYEQYF. V gene TRBV6-5 combines with J gene TRBJ2-7; weak D call: TRBD2 (6 bases). Germline V gene sequence: CDR1 MNHEY, CDR2 SVGAGI. V dropped 4 bases and J dropped 2 bases, with 12 bases sitting between them. This CDR3 comprises 14 residues.

The CDR3 region is CASSQGALNYGYTF. The CDR3 region has the DNA TGCGCCAGCAGCCAAGGCGCCCTTAACTATGGCTACACCTTC. The gene calls are TRBV4-1 and TRBJ1-2, with D unresolved. The germline gives CDR1 MGHRA, CDR2 YSYEKL. Deletions cut 1 base from V and 1 base from J, with 7 bases between. The CDR3 length is 14 residues.

The V call is TRBV3-1, the J call TRBJ1-1; D is perhaps TRBD1 (6 bases). The V gene's germline CDR1 is LGHDT and CDR2 YNNKEL (reference sequence). CDR3 length: 14 residues. V lost 2 bases to trimming and J lost 6 bases, with 13 bases between them. CDR3 protein: CASSQFEGGAEAFF. For the CDR3, the DNA is TGTGCCAGCAGCCAATTCGAGGGGGGGGCTGAAGCTTTCTTT. The full variable domain, in which reference TRBV3-1 and TRBJ1-1 provide the parts outside the CDR3, is DTAVSQTPKYLVTQMGNDKSIKCEQNLGHDTMYWYKQDSKKFLKIMFSYNNKELIINETVPNRFSPKSPDKAHLNLHINSLELGDSAVYFCASSQFEGGAEAFFGQGTRLTVV.

This clonotype was counted between two and nine times. This sequence joins TRBV7-8 and TRBJ2-7, with TRBD2 matching over 8 bases. V lost 5 bases and J lost 4; bases outside the gene matches: 13. The CDR3 extends over 16 amino acids. CDR1 and CDR2 from the germline V gene are SGHVS and FQNEAQ. This chain's CDR3 is CASSPHGRGASYEQYF. CDR3 coding DNA: TGTGCCAGCAGCCCCCACGGGCGGGGGGCCTCATACGAGCAGTACTTC. Based on the CDR3 plus reference TRBV7-8 and TRBJ2-7, the full variable domain is GAGVSQSPRYKVAKRGQDVALRCDPISGHVSLFWYQQALGQGPEFLTYFQNEAQLDKSGLPSDRFFAERPEGSVSTLKIQRTQQEDSAVYLCASSPHGRGASYEQYFGPGTRLTVT.

This clonotype was detected a few times. The chain has TRBV5-1 and TRBJ2-1; TRBD1 matches at 7 bases. The ends lost 6 bases at V and 4 bases at J; junction bases unmatched: 10. The germline V gene has CDR1 SGHRS and CDR2 YFSETQ. There are 15 residues in the CDR3. DNA for the CDR3: TGCGCCAGCACCAAACTACAGGGGACGTACAATGAGCAGTTCTTC. Encoded protein: CASTKLQGTYNEQFF.

The chain carries TRBV20-1 and TRBJ2-3, with D tentatively TRBD1 or TRBD2 (5 bases each). With 7 bases removed from V and 0 bases from J, the gap between germline ends came to 11 bases. The germline CDR1 and CDR2 sequences are DFQATT and SNEGSKA (reference sequence). This CDR3 has 13 amino acids. CDR3 region: CSERDPSTDTQYF. The CDR3 DNA reads TGCAGTGAAAGGGACCCTAGCACAGATACGCAGTATTTT.